The rows below give T cell receptor beta chains drawn from one sample of a study of blood T cell repertoires in COVID-19. The repertoire was sequenced with immunoSEQ multiplex PCR; TCRdb's copy has only in-frame clones and lacks some. The sample has around 200,000 clones, approximately 81% seen once. Sequenced: PBMCs or T cells enriched from blood (not recorded which). These receptors were collected from a man aged 35-49 years who had recovered from COVID-19. The CDR3 runs from the conserved cysteine through the conserved F or W. The order of the fields is J gene, V gene, clone size, D gene, CDR3 protein, CDR3 DNA. D genes are given only for firm matches. Size tells how often a clone was seen (once, few, many) or the class of an expanded clone, and some rows leave it out.

>TRBJ2-5|TRBV28|NA|TRBD2
CASSFREGRETQYF
TGTGCCAGCAGTTTTCGGGAGGGCCGGGAGACCCAGTACTTC
>TRBJ2-7|TRBV19|once|TRBD1
CASSVDRNYEQYF
TGTGCCAGTAGTGTGGACAGGAACTACGAGCAGTACTTC
>TRBJ1-6|TRBV15|NA|NA
CATSSRGDNSPLHF
TGTGCCACCAGCAGCAGGGGTGATAATTCACCCCTCCACTTT
>TRBJ1-1|TRBV10-3|NA|NA
CAISVALPAVNTEAFF
TGTGCCATCAGTGTGGCCCTGCCCGCGGTGAACACTGAAGCTTTCTTT
>TRBJ2-7|TRBV4-2|once|NA
CASSSLRGDEQYF
TGTGCCAGCAGCTCCCTCAGGGGCGACGAGCAGTACTTC
>TRBJ2-7|TRBV27|NA|TRBD1
CASRNLSPGQETYEQYF
TGTGCCAGCAGGAATCTATCCCCGGGACAGGAAACCTACGAGCAGTACTTC
>TRBJ1-2|TRBV27|NA|TRBD1
CASSFTGTGGAHYGYTF
TGTGCCAGCAGTTTCACCGGGACAGGGGGCGCTCACTATGGCTACACCTTC
>TRBJ2-1|TRBV6-6|NA|NA
CASGPTGTGYNEQFF
TGTGCCAGCGGCCCGACCGGGACTGGATACAATGAGCAGTTCTTC
>TRBJ2-6|TRBV27|NA|NA
CASTRRDSRTGANVLTF
TGTGCCAGCACCAGGCGGGATAGTCGAACTGGGGCCAACGTCCTGACTTTC
>TRBJ1-4|TRBV10-3|NA|TRBD1
CAISETGGIGKLFF
TGTGCCATCAGTGAGACAGGGGGAATTGGAAAACTGTTTTTT
>TRBJ2-1|TRBV4-1|NA|NA
CASSHHKVFGQFF
TGCGCCAGCAGCCACCACAAAGTGTTTGGGCAGTTCTTC
>TRBJ1-6|TRBV5-8|once|NA
CASRQGNAYNSPLHF
TGTGCCAGCAGACAGGGCAATGCCTATAATTCACCCCTCCACTTT
>TRBJ1-1|TRBV5-1|NA|TRBD1
CASSLDRGPGSEAFF
TGCGCCAGCAGCTTAGACAGGGGGCCAGGTTCTGAAGCTTTCTTT
>TRBJ2-7|TRBV10-3|NA|TRBD2
CAISESLAGPYEQYF
TGTGCCATCAGTGAGTCACTAGCGGGCCCCTACGAGCAGTACTTC
>TRBJ1-2|TRBV11-2|NA|TRBD1
CASSRTTGGNYGYTF
TGTGCCAGCAGCAGAACCACAGGGGGCAACTATGGCTACACCTTC
>TRBJ2-3|TRBV28|NA|TRBD2
CASSLLAGGQYF
TGTGCCAGCAGCCTACTAGCGGGAGGGCAGTATTTT
>TRBJ2-1|TRBV9|NA|NA
CASSVGTHSYNEQFF
TGTGCCAGCAGCGTAGGGACTCACTCCTACAATGAGCAGTTCTTC
>TRBJ1-2|TRBV15|NA|NA
CATSRGGVGLYGYTF
TGTGCCACCAGCAGAGGTGGCGTGGGGCTCTATGGCTACACCTTC
>TRBJ1-3|TRBV28|once|TRBD1
CASQHRDRGFSSGNTIYF
TGTGCCAGCCAGCACCGGGACAGGGGGTTTAGCTCTGGAAACACCATATATTTT
>TRBJ2-5|TRBV7-9|NA|TRBD2
CAVGGAGVQETQYF
TGTGCCGTAGGGGGAGCGGGAGTACAAGAGACCCAGTACTTC
>TRBJ1-1|TRBV7-9|NA|NA
CASSSAGGWYTEAFF
TGTGCCAGCAGCTCAGCCGGGGGTTGGTACACTGAAGCTTTCTTT